This T cell receptor (beta chain) stems from a study of regulatory T cells in long-lasting Graves disease. This sample's time point: newly diagnosed GD, antithyroid drugs for less than 3 months. TCR sequences were obtained from RNA taken from PBMCs. As regards this clonotype: Its antigen is currently unknown.

This CDR3 is built from 11 residues. Between the trimmed V and J ends, which lost 2 bases and 8 bases, there was a span of 6 bases. Germline lookup yields CDR1 MDHEN and CDR2 SYDVKM. Whole-study findings and limits: Persistent Graves' patients showed less TCR diversity than newly diagnosed patients showed. Persistent cases favored TRBV28, TRBJ1-2 and TRBJ2-5.

CDR3-region Arm-PCR and iRepertoire HTBI primers produced the TCR beta libraries. TCRdb processed the multiplex PCR reads anew with MiXCR; each CDR3 protein has one entry. The table shows some 220,000 distinct CDR3 sequences, with roughly a fifth occurring only once. Another study also made use of these data, one on T cells in Graves' hyperthyroidism and ophthalmopathy. From that study: TCR CDR3 regions were first amplified by RT-PCR with HTBI primers.

The input for sequencing was peripheral blood mononuclear cells (PBMCs), taken at new diagnosis, from a patient treated with antithyroid drugs. The V gene is TRBV28, the J gene TRBJ1-1; D not certain. This receptor was taken from a woman aged 25 to 39 with Graves disease. CDR3 DNA: TGTGCCAGCAGTTTAAGGTCCGAAGCTTTCTTT. It translates to CASSLRSEAFF.